Each of the 24 T cell receptor beta chains below was sequenced from the same sample in a study of T cells expressing NK-cell markers. TCRdb re-called the 5' RACE reads; one entry per CDR3 protein, DNA not given. Recorded for this sample: over 350,000 distinct CDR3 sequences. The sequenced material came from blood T cells: a sorted CD56 or NKG2C T cell subset, CD4+ or CD8+ T cells, or bulk PBMC T cells (not recorded which). Every receptor here comes from a woman aged 50 to 60 in good health.

The gene calls are TRBV9 and TRBJ2-1; TCRdb lists TRBD1, though no DNA is available to test this call. CDR1 is SGDLS and CDR2 is YYNGEE in the germline V gene. The CDR3 totals 18 residues. The CDR3: CASSVEPGRTGLSLEQFF.

The chain links TRBV4-1 to TRBJ2-1; without DNA, the TCRdb call of TRBD2 cannot be checked. The germline CDR1 and CDR2 sequences are MGHRA and YSYEKL. This CDR3 contains 15 residues. CDR3: CASSHVSGNYNEQFF.

This chain connects TRBV5-1 to TRBJ2-1. CDR3 length: 16 amino acids. Germline V gene lookup returns CDR1 SGHRS and CDR2 YFSETQ. CDR3 region: CASSLARGGSYNEQFF.

The J gene is TRBJ2-7, the V gene TRBV27; the D call of TRBD2 rests on TCRdb alone, since no DNA is present to check it. The germline V gene has CDR1 MNHEY and CDR2 SMNVEV (reference sequence). The CDR3 runs 14 residues. This CDR3 reads CASREGPRRGEQYF.

The rearrangement links TRBV6-5 to TRBJ1-3. This CDR3 contains 15 residues. CDR1 is MNHEY, CDR2 SVGAGI, per germline. CDR3 loop: CASSDFRGTGNTIYF.

This CDR3 reads CASSSTAAGGNTIYF. The chain carries TRBV6-5 and TRBJ1-3. Germline values: CDR1 MNHEY, CDR2 SVGAGI. CDR3 length: 15 amino acids.

The CDR3 region is CASSSGRISDTQYF. The chain recombines TRBV5-6 with TRBJ2-3; the D call of TRBD2 rests on TCRdb alone, since no DNA is present to check it. This CDR3 has 14 residues. Germline V gene sequence: CDR1 SGHDT, CDR2 YYEEEE.

The CDR3 sequence: CSEAGPYEQYF. The rearrangement uses TRBV29-1 and TRBJ2-7; TCRdb names TRBD2, which stays unverified in the absence of DNA. Per the germline V gene, CDR1 is SQVTM and CDR2 is ANQGSEA. There are 11 residues in the CDR3.

V and J are TRBV10-1 and TRBJ2-4; TCRdb proposes TRBD2, but this gene call is untestable without DNA. The germline V gene has CDR1 WNHNN and CDR2 SYGVQD (reference sequence). The CDR3 totals 15 residues. The CDR3 is CASPRLRIVGDIQYF.

V gene TRBV6-6 combines with J gene TRBJ2-2; no DNA is available, so the TRBD2 call from TCRdb remains unchecked. Germline V gives CDR1 MNHNY, CDR2 SVGAGI (reference sequence). This CDR3 has 13 residues. The CDR3 sequence is CAHRAPNTGELFF.

The chain is built from TRBV7-9 and TRBJ2-5; no DNA is available, so the TRBD2 call from TCRdb remains unchecked. Germline lookup yields CDR1 SEHNR and CDR2 FQNEAQ (reference sequence). This CDR3 is 14 amino acids long. The CDR3 sequence is CASSLLAGVETQYF.

V usage is TRBV20-1 and J usage is TRBJ1-2; TCRdb selects TRBD1, and the lack of DNA leaves this call unchecked. The germline CDR1 and CDR2 sequences are DFQATT and SNEGSKA (reference sequence). CDR3 size: 14 residues. The chain's CDR3 is CSASTGTGHYGYTF.

J is TRBJ2-5 and V is TRBV27; TCRdb's D gene call, TRBD2, goes unchecked for lack of DNA. The CDR3 runs to 15 residues. Germline CDR1 reads MNHEY; CDR2 reads SMNVEV (reference sequence). CDR3 loop: CASNPGLARRGAQYF.

The chain links TRBV6-5 to TRBJ2-1; with no DNA, the TCRdb D assignment of TRBD2 cannot be verified. The CDR3 is 15 residues long. Germline V gene lookup returns CDR1 MNHEY and CDR2 SVGAGI. CDR3 residues: CASSQDGTSFNEQFF.

The chain combines TRBV5-1 with TRBJ1-2. The CDR3 is made up of 16 amino acids. The germline V gene has CDR1 SGHRS and CDR2 YFSETQ. The chain's CDR3 is CASSLTQKGLGYGYTF. The full variable domain, completed using reference TRBV5-1 and TRBJ1-2, is KAGVTQTPRYLIKTRGQQVTLSCSPISGHRSVSWYQQTPGQGLQFLFEYFSETQRNKGNFPGRFSGRQFSNSRSEMNVSTLELGDSALYLCASSLTQKGLGYGYTFGSGTRLTVV.

The V gene is TRBV15, the J gene TRBJ1-1; absent DNA, TCRdb's TRBD1 call cannot be checked. This CDR3 comprises 15 residues. Germline lookup yields CDR1 LNHNV and CDR2 YYDKDF (reference sequence). The CDR3 is CATRFSGAMNTEAFF.

The rearrangement links TRBV12-3 or TRBV12-4 to TRBJ2-1; TCRdb selects TRBD1, and the lack of DNA leaves this call unchecked. The CDR3 runs 15 residues. CDR3 region: CASRPGTGSDNEQFF.

The rearrangement links TRBV13 to TRBJ2-7; the D call of TRBD2 rests on TCRdb alone, since no DNA is present to check it. Germline V CDR1 and CDR2: PRHDT, FYEKMQ (reference sequence). This CDR3 comprises 20 residues. The CDR3: CASSLSTSGMGLRDYDEQYF.

V usage is TRBV2 and J usage is TRBJ2-5; TCRdb gives TRBD1 as the D gene, but with no DNA this cannot be confirmed. Germline V gene lookup returns CDR1 SNHLY and CDR2 FYNNEI. The CDR3 sequence is 11 residues long. The CDR3 loop is CASTDRGGGYF. Combining the CDR3 with reference TRBV2 and TRBJ2-5 gives the whole variable domain EPEVTQTPSHQVTQMGQEVILRCVPISNHLYFYWYRQILGQKVEFLVSFYNNEISEKSEIFDDQFSVERPDGSNFTLKIRSTKLEDSAMYFCASTDRGGGYFGPGTRLLVL.

This chain links TRBV10-3 with TRBJ2-7; the TCRdb call, TRBD2, lacks DNA for checking. The CDR3 runs to 16 residues. Germline CDR1 and CDR2: ENHRY and SYGVKD. CDR3 in amino acids: CAISVGGPETASEQYF.

The rearrangement joins TRBV18 to TRBJ2-5. The V gene's germline CDR1 is KGHSH and CDR2 LQKENI. This CDR3 has 15 residues. CDR3 in amino acids: CASSPPAVAQETQYF.

The chain couples TRBV9 to TRBJ2-2; TCRdb designates TRBD2, a call that cannot be tested without DNA. This CDR3 spans 16 amino acids. CDR1 is SGDLS, CDR2 YYNGEE, per germline. CDR3 sequence reads: CASSQGLAGDTGELFF. The whole variable domain, remainder taken from reference TRBV9 and TRBJ2-2, is DSGVTQTPKHLITATGQRVTLRCSPRSGDLSVYWYQQSLDQGLQFLIQYYNGEERAKGNILERFSAQQFPDLHSELNLSSLELGDSALYFCASSQGLAGDTGELFFGEGSRLTVL.

The V and J genes are TRBV9 and TRBJ2-4; as DNA is missing, the TRBD1 call by TCRdb cannot be tested. This CDR3 is 15 amino acids long. Germline assignment: CDR1 SGDLS and CDR2 YYNGEE. CDR3: CASSTRQGRFGIQYF.

The V and J genes are TRBV15 and TRBJ2-3; TCRdb gives TRBD2 as the D gene, but with no DNA this cannot be confirmed. The CDR3 has 17 amino acids. Per the germline V gene, CDR1 is LNHNV and CDR2 is YYDKDF (reference sequence). CDR3 residues: CATSRDVLAASTDTQYF.